These T cell receptor beta chains were read from a single sample in a study of cytomegalovirus exposure and HLA in healthy donors. This table comes from immunoSEQ multiplex PCR, and its TCRdb copy is limited to in-frame clones, with some not included. The sample includes 99,000 or so clones, around 79% of them seen just once. Specimen: PBMCs. These TCRs come from a man aged 60-69 years in good health and CMV-seropositive. Each CDR3 is given with its conserved first and last residue. Fields, in order: D gene, clone size, V gene, J gene, CDR3 protein, CDR3 DNA. The D gene is left open where the match is weak. Not all rows give a size; the values are once, few, many and, for expanded clones, a class.

TRBD2,-,TRBV19,TRBJ2-7,CASSIGGGYEQYF,TGTGCCAGTAGTATAGGGGGGGGGTACGAGCAGTACTTC
-,-,TRBV4-3,TRBJ2-7,CASSHHTGTSSYEQYF,TGCGCCAGCAGCCACCATACAGGGACGAGCTCCTACGAGCAGTACTTC
-,-,TRBV4-1,TRBJ1-2,CASSNQGNYGYTF,TGCGCCAGCAGCAATCAGGGGAACTATGGCTACACCTTC
-,few,TRBV7-3,TRBJ2-6,CASSPPIRDSGANVLTF,TGTGCCAGCAGTCCCCCTATACGCGACTCTGGGGCCAACGTCCTGACTTTC
TRBD1,-,TRBV28,TRBJ1-2,CASSLRPGQSYGYTF,TGTGCCAGCAGTTTACGCCCGGGACAGAGCTATGGCTACACCTTC
TRBD2,-,TRBV13,TRBJ2-1,CASSGGSGGINEQFF,TGTGCCAGCAGCGGAGGTAGCGGGGGGATAAATGAGCAGTTCTTC
-,-,TRBV28,TRBJ2-1,CASNLALYNEQFF,TGTGCCAGCAATCTAGCGTTATACAATGAGCAGTTCTTC
TRBD1,-,TRBV7-8,TRBJ2-1,CASSLAAGGDEQFF,TGTGCCAGCAGCTTAGCGGCAGGGGGCGATGAGCAGTTCTTC
TRBD1,-,TRBV6-1,TRBJ1-5,CASSEDRRFSNQPQHF,TGTGCCAGCAGTGAGGACAGGAGATTTAGCAATCAGCCCCAGCATTTT
TRBD2,-,TRBV5-1,TRBJ2-3,CASSLEVLAGAVDTQYF,TGCGCCAGCAGCTTGGAGGTCCTAGCGGGGGCGGTAGATACGCAGTATTTT
-,-,TRBV27,TRBJ1-1,CASSPRTDSAEAFF,TGTGCCAGCAGTCCACGGACCGACAGCGCTGAAGCTTTCTTT
TRBD1,-,TRBV7-9,TRBJ1-4,CASSLLNFGQGQLFF,TGTGCCAGCAGCTTACTGAACTTCGGACAGGGCCAACTGTTTTTT
-,-,TRBV2,TRBJ1-1,CASTLSVNTEAFF,TGTGCCAGCACTCTCTCGGTGAACACTGAAGCTTTCTTT
-,-,TRBV19,TRBJ1-1,CASNSYMNTEAFF,TGTGCCAGTAACAGTTATATGAACACTGAAGCTTTCTTT
TRBD2,-,TRBV10-3,TRBJ2-5,CAISESTSGGSYQETQYF,TGTGCCATCAGTGAGTCGACTAGCGGGGGGTCGTACCAAGAGACCCAGTACTTC
-,-,TRBV27,TRBJ2-1,CASSLLGAFLNEQFF,TGTGCCAGCAGTTTATTGGGGGCGTTTTTGAATGAGCAGTTCTTC
TRBD1,-,TRBV29-1,TRBJ1-4,CSVLPSGQEKLFF,TGCAGCGTCCTCCCCAGTGGACAGGAGAAACTGTTTTTT
-,-,TRBV6-1,TRBJ2-1,CASSVYRSLSYNEQFF,TGTGCCAGCAGTGTTTACAGGAGTCTCTCCTACAATGAGCAGTTCTTC
-,few,TRBV7-2,TRBJ1-4,CASSLVAGRAEKLFF,TGTGCCAGCAGCTTAGTGGCAGGGCGAGCAGAAAAACTGTTTTTT
TRBD1,few,TRBV6-5,TRBJ2-7,CASTFLPRGGHEQYF,TGTGCCAGCACCTTCCTCCCCCGAGGGGGCCACGAGCAGTACTTC
TRBD2,-,TRBV7-9,TRBJ2-5,CASSLASGGPEETQYF,TGTGCCAGCAGCTTAGCTAGCGGGGGGCCCGAAGAGACCCAGTACTTC
TRBD1,-,TRBV7-8,TRBJ2-1,CASSLVRDRGPEQFF,TGTGCCAGCAGCTTAGTTCGAGACAGGGGGCCTGAGCAGTTCTTC
-,-,TRBV4-1,TRBJ2-1,CASSQPDSWHEQFF,TGCGCCAGCAGCCAACCTGACTCTTGGCATGAGCAGTTCTTC
TRBD1,few,TRBV5-5,TRBJ2-1,CASSLTGGAYNEQFF,TGTGCCAGCAGCCTGACAGGGGGGGCCTACAATGAGCAGTTCTTC
-,-,TRBV28,TRBJ1-2,CASRGNYGYTF,TGTGCCAGTAGGGGGAACTATGGCTACACCTTC
TRBD2,-,TRBV5-4,TRBJ2-7,CASSSRTSGSYEQYF,TGTGCCAGCAGCTCAAGGACTAGCGGTTCCTACGAGCAGTACTTC
TRBD1,-,TRBV7-2,TRBJ2-3,CASSPGQGNTDTQYF,TGTGCCAGCAGCCCCGGACAGGGGAACACAGATACGCAGTATTTT
-,-,TRBV28,TRBJ1-2,CASSTQGTGYTF,TGTGCCAGCAGTACTCAGGGGACTGGCTACACCTTC
TRBD2,-,TRBV19,TRBJ2-3,CASSPPGGGTDTQYF,TGTGCCAGTAGTCCCCCCGGGGGGGGCACAGATACGCAGTATTTT
-,-,TRBV7-3,TRBJ2-3,CASSLESNTQYF,TGTGCCAGCAGCCTAGAGAGCAATACGCAGTATTTT
-,-,TRBV9,TRBJ1-2,CASSVSFMGGPNYGYTF,TGTGCCAGCAGCGTATCTTTTATGGGAGGACCTAACTATGGCTACACCTTC
-,-,TRBV10-3,TRBJ1-3,CAISDPGGKSSGNTIYF,TGTGCCATCAGTGACCCGGGGGGGAAGAGCTCTGGAAACACCATATATTTT
-,-,TRBV6-5,TRBJ1-3,CASSYRRDSGNTIYF,TGTGCCAGCAGTTATCGGAGGGACTCTGGAAACACCATATATTTT
TRBD2,-,TRBV5-5,TRBJ2-5,CASSVTSAPETQYF,TGTGCCAGCAGCGTGACTAGCGCGCCTGAGACCCAGTACTTC
-,-,TRBV9,TRBJ1-1,CASSGTEPVNTEAFF,TGTGCCAGCAGCGGAACGGAGCCGGTGAACACTGAAGCTTTCTTT
-,-,TRBV2,TRBJ1-4,CASRPPSVANEKLFF,TGTGCCAGCAGGCCACCGAGTGTAGCGAATGAAAAACTGTTTTTT
-,-,TRBV12-5,TRBJ2-3,CASGLYSLGTDTQYF,TGTGCTAGTGGTTTGTACTCCCTAGGCACAGATACGCAGTATTTT
-,-,TRBV7-3,TRBJ1-2,CASSQGVYGYTF,TGTGCCAGCAGCCAAGGGGTCTATGGCTACACCTTC
-,once,TRBV30,TRBJ1-4,CAWSVSDSNPTNEKLFF,TGTGCCTGGAGTGTCTCGGACAGCAATCCAACTAATGAAAAACTGTTTTTT
-,-,TRBV19,TRBJ1-2,CASSITRGQGYTF,TGTGCCAGTAGTATAACCAGGGGTCAAGGCTACACCTTC
TRBD2,-,TRBV11-1,TRBJ2-1,CASSLGPLAGGNNEQFF,TGTGCCAGCAGCTTGGGGCCCCTAGCGGGGGGTAACAATGAGCAGTTCTTC
TRBD2,-,TRBV5-1,TRBJ2-3,CASSLAAGGRRVDTQYF,TGCGCCAGCAGCTTGGCAGCGGGGGGGCGGCGGGTAGATACGCAGTATTTT
TRBD1,-,TRBV11-2,TRBJ2-7,CASSREGTGFYEQYF,TGTGCCAGCAGCCGGGAAGGGACAGGGTTTTACGAGCAGTACTTC
-,once,TRBV5-4,TRBJ2-5,CASRLGQAGQETQYF,TGTGCCAGCAGGTTAGGACAAGCAGGCCAAGAGACCCAGTACTTC
-,-,TRBV19,TRBJ2-7,CASSWGAEGEQYF,TGTGCCAGTAGTTGGGGAGCGGAGGGCGAGCAGTACTTC